A selection of T cell receptor beta chains follows, all from one sample in a study of blood T cell repertoires in COVID-19. Sequencing used immunoSEQ multiplex PCR; TCRdb keeps in-frame clones, though not all of them. The table lists approximately 31,000 clones, roughly 89% of them singletons, with less than 15% in the top ten. The sample consisted of peripheral blood. The receptor set was obtained from a man between 65 and 80 years old with active COVID-19. Each CDR3 is given with its conserved first and last residue. D genes are given only for firm matches. Clone size, where shown, is once, few, many, or a class for clones that have expanded.

>TRBD2|TRBJ2-1|TRBV4-1|-
CASSRLALGYEQFF
TGCGCCAGCAGCCGACTAGCGCTAGGTTATGAGCAGTTCTTC
>TRBD1|TRBJ2-7|TRBV15|-
CATSRVLQGDEQYF
TGTGCCACCAGCAGAGTCTTACAGGGGGACGAGCAGTACTTC
>-|TRBJ1-5|TRBV4-3|-
CASSPRLRQPQHF
TGCGCCAGCAGCCCCCGTTTGCGTCAGCCCCAGCATTTT
>-|TRBJ1-1|TRBV2|few
CASSEQGKNTEAFF
TGTGCCAGCAGTGAACAGGGGAAGAACACTGAAGCTTTCTTT
>-|TRBJ2-7|TRBV2|-
CASSEARTVLGEQYF
TGTGCCAGCAGTGAAGCTCGGACAGTCTTGGGCGAGCAGTACTTC
>TRBD2|TRBJ2-5|TRBV5-4|-
CASSSSVIAGGHGETQYF
TGTGCCAGCAGCTCCTCGGTGATCGCGGGAGGGCATGGGGAGACCCAGTACTTC
>TRBD1|TRBJ1-1|TRBV12-5|-
CASGTGTGTEAFF
TGTGCTAGTGGTACCGGGACAGGAACTGAAGCTTTCTTT
>-|TRBJ2-3|TRBV5-4|-
CASSPYRGGSTDTQYF
TGTGCCAGCAGCCCATACAGGGGGGGAAGCACAGATACGCAGTATTTT
>TRBD1|TRBJ2-5|TRBV5-1|-
CASSKGQGVPETQYF
TGCGCCAGCAGCAAAGGACAGGGGGTCCCAGAGACCCAGTACTTC
>TRBD1|TRBJ2-3|TRBV5-8|-
CASSLGDRESDTQYF
TGTGCCAGCAGCCTTGGGGACAGGGAATCAGATACGCAGTATTTT
>-|TRBJ2-1|TRBV18|-
CASSPGLNYNEQFF
TGTGCCAGCTCACCGGGACTCAACTACAATGAGCAGTTCTTC
>TRBD1|TRBJ1-2|TRBV5-4|-
CASSQGGPGGYTF
TGTGCCAGCAGCCAGGGGGGCCCGGGAGGCTACACCTTC
>TRBD2|TRBJ2-1|TRBV2|-
CASVPAGGPGNEQFF
TGTGCCAGCGTTCCTGCGGGAGGGCCGGGCAATGAGCAGTTCTTC
>-|TRBJ2-3|TRBV7-2|-
CASSLYIVGTDTQYF
TGTGCCAGCAGCTTATATATAGTGGGCACAGATACGCAGTATTTT
>-|TRBJ1-1|TRBV9|-
CASSVGSDMNTEAFF
TGTGCCAGCAGCGTAGGATCAGATATGAACACTGAAGCTTTCTTT
>TRBD2|TRBJ2-7|TRBV7-2|-
CASSPGLASYEQYF
TGTGCCAGCAGCCCAGGACTAGCTTCCTACGAGCAGTACTTC
>TRBD1|TRBJ1-5|TRBV19|-
CASNAGQGNNQPQHF
TGTGCCAGCAACGCCGGACAGGGGAACAATCAGCCCCAGCATTTT
>TRBD2|TRBJ2-5|TRBV9|-
CASSPGLLAGRAQETQYF
TGTGCCAGCAGCCCAGGCCTACTAGCGGGAAGGGCCCAAGAGACCCAGTACTTC
>-|TRBJ1-1|TRBV3-1/TRBV3-2|-
CASSQDPGNTEAFF
TGTGCCAGCAGCCAAGATCCAGGGAACACTGAAGCTTTCTTT
>-|TRBJ2-5|TRBV6-5|-
CASRRTEETQYF
TGTGCCAGCAGGCGTACGGAAGAGACCCAGTACTTC
>-|TRBJ2-7|TRBV6-2/TRBV6-3|-
CASSYGPIYEQYF
TGTGCCAGCAGTTACGGCCCCATCTACGAGCAGTACTTC
>TRBD1|TRBJ1-6|TRBV27|few
CASSLDRGSYNSPLHF
TGTGCCAGCAGCCTGGACAGGGGAAGCTATAATTCACCCCTCCACTTT
>-|TRBJ1-2|TRBV7-8|few
CASSLGQAAYGYTF
TGTGCCAGCAGCTTAGGGCAGGCCGCCTATGGCTACACCTTC
>TRBD2|TRBJ2-3|TRBV25-1|-
CASSEIRLAGTDTQYF
TGTGCCAGCAGTGAAATACGGCTAGCGGGCACAGATACGCAGTATTTT
>TRBD1|TRBJ1-6|TRBV5-1|-
CASSVTGGEVSPLHF
TGCGCCAGCAGCGTGACAGGGGGTGAGGTTTCACCCCTCCACTTT
>-|TRBJ2-5|TRBV7-2|-
CASRGGGVGETQYF
TGTGCCAGCAGAGGGGGCGGGGTCGGGGAGACCCAGTACTTC
>-|TRBJ1-4|TRBV4-3|-
CASSQGHSTNEKLFF
TGCGCCAGCAGCCAAGGACACTCAACTAATGAAAAACTGTTTTTT
>-|TRBJ1-2|TRBV5-6|-
CASSRATGIYGYTF
TGTGCCAGCAGCCGCGCTACAGGGATCTATGGCTACACCTTC
>-|TRBJ2-3|TRBV6-1|-
CASSDHGGPTTDTQYF
TGTGCCAGCAGTGACCATGGCGGCCCCACAACAGATACGCAGTATTTT
>TRBD2|TRBJ2-3|TRBV9|once
CASSPQAGGPADTQYF
TGTGCCAGCAGCCCCCAAGCGGGAGGGCCGGCAGATACGCAGTATTTT
>TRBD1|TRBJ2-3|TRBV11-2|-
CASSTRTGFGTDTQYF
TGTGCCAGCAGCACCCGGACAGGGTTCGGCACAGATACGCAGTATTTT
>TRBD2|TRBJ2-1|TRBV20-1|once
CSASLSGRNHEQFF
TGCAGTGCTAGTCTTAGCGGGAGAAACCATGAGCAGTTCTTC
>TRBD2|TRBJ2-5|TRBV6-2/TRBV6-3|-
CASSSGTTPETQYF
TGTGCCAGCAGTTCCGGGACTACCCCCGAGACCCAGTACTTC
>-|TRBJ1-1|TRBV28|-
CASSLSPGNTEAFF
TGTGCCAGCAGTTTATCGCCAGGGAACACTGAAGCTTTCTTT
>-|TRBJ1-5|TRBV28|few
CASQMGPDLNQPQHF
TGTGCCTCCCAGATGGGGCCAGACCTCAATCAGCCCCAGCATTTT
>-|TRBJ1-2|TRBV6-6|-
CASGLLNYGYTF
TGTGCCAGCGGGCTTTTGAACTATGGCTACACCTTC
>-|TRBJ2-5|TRBV4-3|-
CASSPSQIGETQYF
TGCGCCAGCAGTCCAAGCCAGATCGGGGAGACCCAGTACTTC
>-|TRBJ1-1|TRBV6-1|-
CASSEQGRLVTEAFF
TGTGCCAGCAGTGAACAGGGAAGATTGGTCACTGAAGCTTTCTTT
>TRBD1|TRBJ1-2|TRBV25-1|-
CASSAPGTGGAGYTF
TGTGCCAGCAGTGCCCCTGGGACAGGGGGCGCAGGCTACACCTTC